This TCR beta chain derives from a study of OX40 agonist ivuxolimab in advanced cancers. The V segment lost 8 bases and the J segment 13 bases; nucleotides outside the gene matches: 5. The germline CDR1 and CDR2 sequences are LNHDA and SQIVND (reference sequence). The CDR3 extends over 10 amino acids. Sequencing was performed with immunoSEQ multiplex PCR; in TCRdb, only in-frame clones are kept and a portion is missing. Among approximately 70,000 clones, approximately 83% were seen once, and the ten largest hold 1.4%. This specimen consisted of CD4+ or CD8+ T cells sorted from blood, obtained in a trial of the OX40 agonist ivuxolimab. The sequence was collected from an adult with an advanced solid tumor such as melanoma, head and neck, liver or kidney cancer. The rearrangement links TRBV19 to TRBJ1-1; TRBD1 aligns across 9 bases. This CDR3 reads CASSRQGVFF. DNA for the CDR3: TGTGCCAGTTCTCGACAGGGGGTTTTCTTT.